This section outlines one TCR beta chain sequence together with its context. This specimen comes from a study of cytomegalovirus exposure and HLA in healthy donors. Primers included in the PCR were 60 Vbeta and 13 Jbeta primers. The data were produced by immunoSEQ multiplex PCR, yet TCRdb's version contains in-frame clones alone and is incomplete. The sample comprises 100,000 or so clones, 10% to 15% of which are singletons, and about a sixth rests with the top ten. Germline CDR1 is MGHRA and CDR2 is YSYEKL. The length of the CDR3 is 13 residues. Trimming stripped 3 bases from V and 2 bases from J, with 8 bases between.

The V gene is TRBV4-1, the J gene TRBJ2-7, with a possible D match to TRBD1 (5 bases). What was sequenced was PBMCs. The receptor was isolated from a man aged 40-50 years in good health and CMV-seropositive. The CDR3 DNA reads TGCGCCAGCAGCCATGTAGGGGCCTACGAGCAGTACTTC. Translation: CASSHVGAYEQYF.